This is a list of T cell receptor beta chains from one sample in a study of CD8+CD57+ T cells in acquired aplastic anemia. MiXCR was run by TCRdb on the reads, yielding one entry per CDR3 protein. The table records under 200,000 distinct CDR3 sequences, about 45% of them present only once. Sequencing used sorted CD4+, CD8+, or CD8+CD57+ T cells (not recorded which) from PBMCs. These TCRs come from a human donor with aplastic anemia. The conserved cysteine and the conserved F or W are not part of the CDR3 here.

>11|TRBV27|TRBJ2-2
ASSLFTDGELF
>11|TRBV29-1|TRBJ2-7
SVVSGTAYEQY
>13|TRBV9|TRBJ1-1
ASSVDGDPNTEAF
>11|TRBV9|TRBJ1-4
ASSVVVEEKLF
>13|TRBV20-1|TRBJ1-5
SARAVGDSNQPQH
>11|TRBV6-1|TRBJ2-7
ASSEFGAYEQY
>12|TRBV7-6|TRBJ1-4
ASSSDSTNARLF
>13|TRBV24-1|TRBJ1-2
ATSDTADRGDGYT
>13|TRBV25-1|TRBJ2-7
ASLLRGQGVYRQY
>11|TRBV7-9|TRBJ1-2
ASSLGQGNGYT
>12|TRBV7-2|TRBJ1-6
ASSGTSYNSPLH
>15|TRBV20-1|TRBJ2-7
SARDDRGKGIIYEQY
>17|TRBV20-1|TRBJ1-1
SARDLSLRTEGFGTEAF
>12|TRBV5-1|TRBJ2-7
ASREGDGSYEQY
>11|TRBV20-1|TRBJ1-1
SARGVLYTEAF
>11|TRBV7-9|TRBJ1-6
ASSLAEESPLH
>11|TRBV20-1|TRBJ1-5
SAGTGGNQPQH
>14|TRBV14|TRBJ2-1
ASSKETGGFLNEQF
>12|TRBV10-2|TRBJ2-7
ASSQAGLVYEQY
>17|TRBV5-1|TRBJ2-4
ASSSSTGEGRIAKNIQY
>11|TRBV29-1|TRBJ2-7
SVVASGSYEQY
>13|TRBV5-4|TRBJ1-2
ASSFSGQGFNGYT
>14|TRBV7-9|TRBJ2-3
ASSLIRRGHTDTQY
>11|TRBV6-1|TRBJ2-2
ASSRDITGELF
>13|TRBV4-1|TRBJ1-6
ASSHEDRDDSPLH
>13|TRBV19|TRBJ1-5
ASTNSGYSNQPQH
>15|TRBV25-1|TRBJ1-4
ASSEGTGGLANEKLF
>14|TRBV6-1|TRBJ2-1
ASSPGLAVGDNEQF
>10|TRBV19|TRBJ2-2
ASRRGTGELF
>16|TRBV9|TRBJ1-4
ASSVGSGYSSNDEKLF
>12|TRBV12-3/TRBV12-4|TRBJ1-6
ASSALEGNSPLH
>11|TRBV6-8|TRBJ2-5
ASSSSRGETQY
>11|TRBV28|TRBJ1-6
ASSLTFNSPLH
>10|TRBV19|TRBJ1-3
ASAQGQGTIY
>16|TRBV5-1|TRBJ2-7
ASSFSAAGALSSYEQY
>12|TRBV28|TRBJ1-5
ATNLRGWNQPQH
>12|TRBV20-1|TRBJ2-5
SARSAGWAETQY
>13|TRBV19|TRBJ2-1
ASSTQPTSYNEQF
>12|TRBV20-1|TRBJ2-3
SARGLSSTDTQY
>11|TRBV2|TRBJ1-5
ASSDSANQPQH
>13|TRBV10-3|TRBJ2-2
AISPKGQGAGELF
>13|TRBV25-1|TRBJ1-2
ASSAGGEGKGGYT
>12|TRBV19|TRBJ2-1
ASSIGYRDSEQF
>13|TRBV3-1|TRBJ1-6
ASSTSDGGLSPLH
>11|TRBV6-5|TRBJ2-5
ASSYVGTETQY
>14|TRBV12-3/TRBV12-4|TRBJ2-1
ASSTTGLATINEQF
>12|TRBV12-3/TRBV12-4|TRBJ1-3
ASTLWGAGSTIY
>10|TRBV24-1|TRBJ1-2
ATSREGHGYT